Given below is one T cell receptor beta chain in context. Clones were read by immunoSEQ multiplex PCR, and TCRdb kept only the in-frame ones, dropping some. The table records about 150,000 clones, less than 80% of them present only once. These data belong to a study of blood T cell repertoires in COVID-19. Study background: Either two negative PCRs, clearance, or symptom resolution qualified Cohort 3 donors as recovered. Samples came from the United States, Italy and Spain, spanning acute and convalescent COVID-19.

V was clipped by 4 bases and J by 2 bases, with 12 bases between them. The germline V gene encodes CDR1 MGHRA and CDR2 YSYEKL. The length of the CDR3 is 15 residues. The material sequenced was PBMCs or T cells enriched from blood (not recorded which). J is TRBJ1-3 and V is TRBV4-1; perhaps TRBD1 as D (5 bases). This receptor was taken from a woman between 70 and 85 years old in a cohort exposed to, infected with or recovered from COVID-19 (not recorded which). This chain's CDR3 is CASSLFDSAGNTIYF. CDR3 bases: TGCGCCAGCAGCCTCTTCGACAGCGCTGGAAACACCATATATTTT.